The TCR beta chain under discussion was sequenced for a study of blood T cell repertoires in COVID-19. Study-level background: T cells, B-cell-depleted T cells, or PBMCs provided the cDNA or gDNA that served as material.

In the original processing: Estimation of nucleated cell counts relied on the amplification of reference gene primers. Here immunoSEQ multiplex PCR was the method, and the copy in TCRdb shows in-frame clones only, minus some. Clone size and V and J calls were adopted from that table, with D and trimming inferred from the DNA. The repertoire holds 250,000 to 350,000 clones, around 88% seen once, with roughly 0.8% in the top ten. This CDR3 spans 15 amino acids. Germline V gene lookup returns CDR1 LNHDA and CDR2 SQIVND (reference sequence). Trimming cost V 4 bases and J 13 bases; bases outside gene matches: 13.

This sequence was found in a man aged 30-40 years with acute or convalescent COVID-19. The specimen was peripheral blood. This chain connects TRBV19 to TRBJ2-1; 10 bases fit TRBD2. The CDR3 spells CASSRFQRGGLGQFF. The DNA of the CDR3 is TGTGCCAGTAGTAGGTTCCAGCGGGGGGGTCTTGGTCAGTTCTTC.